This is a list of T cell receptor beta chains from one sample in a study of Graves' ophthalmopathy and Graves' hyperthyroidism. TCRdb independently ran MiXCR on the multiplex PCR reads; one entry per CDR3 protein. The sample lists hundreds of thousands of distinct CDR3 sequences; 35% to 50% were seen once. The sample taken for sequencing was peripheral blood. All receptors derive from an adult man with Graves' ophthalmopathy. The CDR3 runs from the conserved cysteine through the conserved F or W. Each record gives: clone size, J gene, V gene, D gene, CDR3 protein, CDR3 DNA. A D gene is named only where the DNA matches it firmly. The listing skips clone size in some rows; elsewhere it reads once, few, many or a size class.

abundance: .; j_gene: TRBJ1-1; v_gene: TRBV20-1; d_gene: .; CDR3aa: CSALRGQGNTEAFF; CDR3nt: TGCAGTGCTCTTAGGGGACAAGGGAACACTGAAGCTTTCTTT
abundance: .; j_gene: TRBJ1-5; v_gene: TRBV11-2; d_gene: TRBD1; CDR3aa: CASRGTGPSQPQHF; CDR3nt: TGCGCCAGCAGGGGGACAGGTCCGAGTCAGCCCCAGCATTTT
abundance: few; j_gene: TRBJ2-2; v_gene: TRBV5-1; d_gene: .; CDR3aa: CASSLLVVAENTGELFF; CDR3nt: TGCGCCAGCAGCTTGCTCGTGGTAGCGGAGAACACCGGGGAGCTGTTTTTT
abundance: many; j_gene: TRBJ2-7; v_gene: TRBV29-1; d_gene: .; CDR3aa: CSVAPGGAQYEQYF; CDR3nt: TGCAGCGTTGCCCCTGGGGGGGCTCAGTACGAGCAGTACTTC
abundance: .; j_gene: TRBJ1-5; v_gene: TRBV6-6; d_gene: .; CDR3aa: CASSRRGSGMDQPQHF; CDR3nt: TGTGCCAGCAGCCGCAGAGGTAGTGGTATGGATCAGCCCCAGCATTTT
abundance: many; j_gene: TRBJ2-7; v_gene: TRBV29-1; d_gene: .; CDR3aa: CSVRMGSYEQYF; CDR3nt: TGCAGCGTTCGTATGGGCAGCTACGAGCAGTACTTC
abundance: many; j_gene: TRBJ1-1; v_gene: TRBV19; d_gene: .; CDR3aa: CASTLGLGTEAFF; CDR3nt: TGTGCCAGTACTTTAGGGCTAGGGACTGAAGCTTTCTTT
abundance: many; j_gene: TRBJ2-7; v_gene: TRBV11-2; d_gene: TRBD1; CDR3aa: CASSRGQVYEQYF; CDR3nt: TGTGCCAGCAGCCGGGGACAGGTCTACGAGCAGTACTTC
abundance: .; j_gene: TRBJ2-6; v_gene: TRBV20-1; d_gene: .; CDR3aa: CSARQPTGANVLTF; CDR3nt: TGCAGTGCTCGCCAGCCCACTGGGGCCAACGTCCTGACTTTC
abundance: .; j_gene: TRBJ2-2; v_gene: TRBV7-9; d_gene: .; CDR3aa: CASSPLGGNTGELFF; CDR3nt: TGTGCCAGCAGCCCCCTCGGGGGGAACACCGGGGAGCTGTTTTTT
abundance: many; j_gene: TRBJ2-7; v_gene: TRBV10-3; d_gene: TRBD1; CDR3aa: CASRDSRRSYEQYF; CDR3nt: TGTGCCAGCAGGGACAGCCGACGCTCCTACGAGCAGTACTTC
abundance: .; j_gene: TRBJ1-2; v_gene: TRBV7-6; d_gene: .; CDR3aa: CASSLVGFGGNGYTF; CDR3nt: TGTGCCAGCAGCTTAGTAGGGTTCGGAGGGAATGGCTACACCTTC
abundance: .; j_gene: TRBJ2-5; v_gene: TRBV5-1; d_gene: .; CDR3aa: CASKEGTQYF; CDR3nt: TGCGCCAGCAAGGAAGGCACCCAATACTTC
abundance: few; j_gene: TRBJ2-7; v_gene: TRBV20-1; d_gene: TRBD2; CDR3aa: CSAPSGGLTYEQYF; CDR3nt: TGCAGTGCCCCAAGCGGGGGGCTAACCTACGAGCAGTACTTC
abundance: .; j_gene: TRBJ2-6; v_gene: TRBV7-2; d_gene: .; CDR3aa: CASSLSARVNSGANVLTF; CDR3nt: TGTGCCAGCAGCTTGTCGGCCAGGGTCAACTCTGGGGCCAACGTCCTGACTTTC
abundance: once; j_gene: TRBJ1-2; v_gene: TRBV11-2; d_gene: .; CDR3aa: CASASAGANYGYTF; CDR3nt: TGTGCCAGCGCGTCGGCAGGGGCTAACTATGGCTACACCTTC
abundance: .; j_gene: TRBJ1-6; v_gene: TRBV25-1; d_gene: .; CDR3aa: CASSYDGNSPLHF; CDR3nt: TGTGCCAGCAGTTACGACGGGAATTCACCCCTCCACTTT
abundance: .; j_gene: TRBJ2-7; v_gene: TRBV7-2; d_gene: .; CDR3aa: CVSSLDGRMPYEQYF; CDR3nt: TGTGTCAGCAGCTTAGACGGGCGTATGCCCTACGAGCAGTACTTC
abundance: .; j_gene: TRBJ2-7; v_gene: TRBV2; d_gene: TRBD1; CDR3aa: CASTDRAEYEQYF; CDR3nt: TGTGCCAGCACGGACAGGGCTGAATACGAGCAGTACTTC
abundance: .; j_gene: TRBJ1-1; v_gene: TRBV10-3; d_gene: .; CDR3aa: CASSTTEQGPRGAFF; CDR3nt: TGTGCCAGCAGTACAACGGAACAGGGTCCACGTGGAGCTTTCTTT
abundance: .; j_gene: TRBJ2-5; v_gene: TRBV7-3; d_gene: .; CDR3aa: CASSLVRGAGTQYF; CDR3nt: TGTGCCAGCAGCCTCGTGAGGGGAGCTGGGACCCAGTACTTC
abundance: .; j_gene: TRBJ2-5; v_gene: TRBV4-2; d_gene: .; CDR3aa: CASSPHIQSFQETQYF; CDR3nt: TGTGCCAGCAGCCCCCACATACAGAGTTTCCAAGAGACCCAGTACTTC
abundance: .; j_gene: TRBJ1-1; v_gene: TRBV7-9; d_gene: TRBD1; CDR3aa: CASSLGQTTEAFF; CDR3nt: TGTGCCAGCAGCCTGGGACAGACAACTGAAGCTTTCTTT
abundance: few; j_gene: TRBJ2-7; v_gene: TRBV20-1; d_gene: TRBD2; CDR3aa: CSATAGTSGRVAHEQYF; CDR3nt: TGCAGTGCTACGGCCGGGACTAGCGGGAGGGTCGCCCACGAGCAGTACTTC
abundance: many; j_gene: TRBJ1-3; v_gene: TRBV10-3; d_gene: TRBD1; CDR3aa: CAISESPGQGHTIYF; CDR3nt: TGTGCCATCAGTGAGTCGCCGGGACAGGGTCACACCATATATTTT
abundance: many; j_gene: TRBJ2-5; v_gene: TRBV25-1; d_gene: .; CDR3aa: CASSFGRETQYF; CDR3nt: TGTGCCAGCAGTTTTGGCAGAGAGACCCAGTACTTC
abundance: few; j_gene: TRBJ2-7; v_gene: TRBV19; d_gene: .; CDR3aa: CASSIAGEASYEQYF; CDR3nt: TGTGCCAGTAGTATAGCAGGGGAGGCAAGCTACGAGCAGTACTTC
abundance: many; j_gene: TRBJ1-2; v_gene: TRBV7-9; d_gene: .; CDR3aa: CASSSDGRINYGYTF; CDR3nt: TGTGCCAGCAGCTCCGACGGCCGAATAAACTATGGCTACACCTTC
abundance: .; j_gene: TRBJ1-2; v_gene: TRBV14; d_gene: .; CDR3aa: CASSQVGAYGYTF; CDR3nt: TGTGCCAGCAGCCAAGTAGGGGCCTATGGCTACACCTTC
abundance: .; j_gene: TRBJ2-7; v_gene: TRBV12-3/TRBV12-4; d_gene: TRBD2; CDR3aa: CASSFRPGLGIRGSYEQYF; CDR3nt: TGTGCCAGCAGTTTTCGCCCGGGACTAGGAATAAGAGGATCCTACGAGCAGTACTTC
abundance: .; j_gene: TRBJ2-7; v_gene: TRBV10-2; d_gene: .; CDR3aa: CASSYRRNSYEQYF; CDR3nt: TGTGCCAGCAGTTATCGGAGAAACTCCTACGAGCAGTACTTC
abundance: .; j_gene: TRBJ2-7; v_gene: TRBV10-3; d_gene: .; CDR3aa: CASNLGGSGVYEQYF; CDR3nt: TGTGCCAGCAACCTCGGGGGTAGCGGAGTCTACGAGCAGTACTTC
abundance: .; j_gene: TRBJ1-5; v_gene: TRBV10-3; d_gene: TRBD1; CDR3aa: CAISPIPLVTGTGTNQPQHF; CDR3nt: TGTGCCATCAGTCCCATCCCCTTAGTTACCGGGACAGGGACCAATCAGCCCCAGCATTTT
abundance: many; j_gene: TRBJ2-7; v_gene: TRBV6-1; d_gene: .; CDR3aa: CASSADGAVYEQYF; CDR3nt: TGTGCCAGCAGTGCGGACGGAGCGGTCTACGAGCAGTACTTC
abundance: many; j_gene: TRBJ1-2; v_gene: TRBV7-9; d_gene: TRBD1; CDR3aa: CASSLKTGPYGYTF; CDR3nt: TGTGCCAGCAGCTTAAAGACAGGGCCCTATGGCTACACCTTC